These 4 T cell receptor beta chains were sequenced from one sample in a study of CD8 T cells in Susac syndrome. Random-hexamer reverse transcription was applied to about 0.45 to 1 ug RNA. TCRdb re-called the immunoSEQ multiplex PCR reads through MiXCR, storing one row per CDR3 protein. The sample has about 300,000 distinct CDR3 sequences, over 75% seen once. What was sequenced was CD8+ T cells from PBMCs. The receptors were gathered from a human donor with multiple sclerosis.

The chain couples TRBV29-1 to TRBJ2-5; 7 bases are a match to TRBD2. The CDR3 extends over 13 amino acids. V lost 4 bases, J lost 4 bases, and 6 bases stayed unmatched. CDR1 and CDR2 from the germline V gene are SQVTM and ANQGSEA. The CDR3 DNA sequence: TGCAGCGTTGCCGGGACTAAAGGAGAGACCCAGTACTTC. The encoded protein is CSVAGTKGETQYF.

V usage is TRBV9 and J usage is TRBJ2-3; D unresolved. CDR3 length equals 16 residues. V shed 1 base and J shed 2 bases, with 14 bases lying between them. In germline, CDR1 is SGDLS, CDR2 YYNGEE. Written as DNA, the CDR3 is TGTGCCAGCAGCGTACCAGACTCCGGCGACACAGATACGCAGTATTTT. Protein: CASSVPDSGDTDTQYF.

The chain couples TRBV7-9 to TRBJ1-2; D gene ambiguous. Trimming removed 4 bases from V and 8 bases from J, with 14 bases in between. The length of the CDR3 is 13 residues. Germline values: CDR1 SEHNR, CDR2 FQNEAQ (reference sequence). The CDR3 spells CASSSSVFEGYTF. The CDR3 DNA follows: TGTGCCAGCAGCTCCTCCGTTTTTGAAGGCTACACCTTC.

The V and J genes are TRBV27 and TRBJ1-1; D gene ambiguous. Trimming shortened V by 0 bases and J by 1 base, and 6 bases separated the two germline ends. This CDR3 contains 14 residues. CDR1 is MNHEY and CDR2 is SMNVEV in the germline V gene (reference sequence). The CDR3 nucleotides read TGTGCCAGCAGTTTATCGGTAGGGAACACTGAAGCTTTCTTT. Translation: CASSLSVGNTEAFF.